A single sample is the source of the 10 T cell receptor beta chains below, sequenced in a study of cytomegalovirus exposure and HLA in healthy donors. With 60 Vbeta and 13 Jbeta primers, the PCR was carried out. Libraries were prepared by immunoSEQ multiplex PCR; TCRdb keeps only in-frame clonotypes and omits some of them. The sample has about 170,000 clones, 75% to 85% seen once. What was sequenced was PBMCs. These receptors originate from a girl aged 2-15 years in good health and CMV-seropositive.

The chain uses TRBV29-1 and TRBJ2-1, with TRBD2 matching over 7 bases. Germline V gene lookup returns CDR1 SQVTM and CDR2 ANQGSEA. J was trimmed by 12 bases and V by 7 bases; bases with no gene match: 12. The CDR3 totals 12 residues. The CDR3 loop reads CSARMGAGVQFF. For the CDR3, the DNA is TGCAGCGCTCGAATGGGTGCGGGAGTGCAGTTCTTC.

This clone was seen a single time. J is TRBJ2-7 and V is TRBV6-5; perhaps TRBD1 as D (6 bases). Germline CDR1 is MNHEY and CDR2 is SVGAGI. V was pared by 1 base and J by 4 bases, with 11 bases between. The CDR3 length is 14 residues. CDR3 sequence (DNA): TGTGCCAGCAGTTACTTTGGACAGTCTTACGAGCAGTACTTC. This codes for CASSYFGQSYEQYF.

The chain is built from TRBV5-1 and TRBJ2-3, with TRBD2 matching 12 bases. The trim removed 5 bases at V and 2 bases at J, leaving 6 bases unmatched. Looked up from germline, CDR1 is SGHRS and CDR2 is YFSETQ. The CDR3 length is 16 residues. The CDR3 DNA follows: TGCGCCAGCAGTTTTGGACTAGCGGGGATCACAGATACGCAGTATTTT. Residues: CASSFGLAGITDTQYF.

V is TRBV18 and J is TRBJ2-7, with D tentatively TRBD1 (6 bases). V lost 3 bases and J lost 5, with 14 bases in between. This CDR3 is built from 14 residues. Germline CDR1 and CDR2: KGHSH and LQKENI. The CDR3 DNA follows: TGTGCCAGCTCACCGGGGGCCAGGGCCGACGAGCAGTACTTC. This gives the protein CASSPGARADEQYF.

The V call is TRBV7-3, the J call TRBJ1-1, with a tentative D call TRBD1 (5 bases). V was cut by 1 base and J by 4 bases, with 7 bases left in between. This CDR3 has 13 residues. Germline V CDR1 and CDR2: SGHTA, FQGTGA. The CDR3 loop reads CASSLNGGTEAFF. The CDR3, as DNA: TGTGCCAGCAGCTTAAACGGGGGCACTGAAGCTTTCTTT.

The chain combines TRBV5-1 with TRBJ1-5; unclear D gene. CDR3 size: 15 residues. V gave up 4 bases and J gave up 0 bases, with 11 bases separating them. The germline gives CDR1 SGHRS, CDR2 YFSETQ. The CDR3: CASSPGIYSNQPQHF. CDR3 in DNA: TGCGCCAGCAGCCCGGGGATATATAGCAATCAGCCCCAGCATTTT.

This clone has only one observation. This sequence joins TRBV7-8 and TRBJ1-2, with D possibly matching TRBD1 (6 bases). V was clipped by 4 bases and J by 4 bases, with 16 bases between them. CDR1 and CDR2 (germline): SGHVS, FQNEAQ. This CDR3 spans 15 amino acids. The CDR3 coding sequence is TGTGCCAGCAGCTCCCACAGGGAATGGAGCTATGGCTACACCTTC. Residues: CASSSHREWSYGYTF.

The rearrangement uses TRBV2 and TRBJ2-1; a weak D match, TRBD2 (6 bases). With 7 bases removed from V and 7 bases from J, the gap between germline ends came to 14 bases. This CDR3 region has 13 residues. Looked up from germline, CDR1 is SNHLY and CDR2 is FYNNEI. This CDR3 reads CASMILLANEQFF. CDR3 coding DNA: TGTGCCAGCATGATTTTACTAGCAAATGAGCAGTTCTTC.

This chain joins TRBV4-1 and TRBJ1-2; D not resolved. V was pared by 4 bases and J by 6 bases, with 18 bases between. Germline V gene lookup returns CDR1 MGHRA and CDR2 YSYEKL. The CDR3 has 15 residues. CDR3 coding DNA: TGCGCCAGCAGCCGCCCGGAGGACGTTCGGAATGGCTACACCTTC. As protein: CASSRPEDVRNGYTF.

This chain joins TRBV25-1 and TRBJ1-3; D is possibly TRBD1 (5 bases). The CDR3 runs 13 residues. Germline lookup yields CDR1 MGHDK and CDR2 SYGVNS. V dropped 7 bases and J dropped 8 bases, with 15 bases sitting between them. In DNA form, the CDR3 reads TGTGCCAGCACCCTGGGGGGTCAAGACACCATATATTTT. It codes for CASTLGGQDTIYF.